The entry that follows covers one T cell receptor beta chain sequence. Germline lookup yields CDR1 LGHNA and CDR2 YNFKEQ. The CDR3 sequence is 16 residues long. V was pared by 2 bases and J by 7 bases, with 7 bases of the junction left unmatched. Profiled with immunoSEQ multiplex PCR; TCRdb holds only in-frame clones, not every one. The sample consists of 45,000 to 50,000 clones, around 79% of them appearing once. This sample is drawn from a study of PD-L1 blockade in urothelial cancer. Regarding time point: pretreatment peripheral blood. Sequences were derived from PBMCs, sampled around atezolizumab (anti-PD-L1) treatment. The rearrangement links TRBV4-2 to TRBJ2-7; 14 bases line up with TRBD2. The sequence was collected from a man in his 70s with urothelial cancer. The CDR3 DNA is TGTGCCAGCAGCCAATCGGGACTAGCGGGAGTAAGTGAGCAGTACTTC. Its translation: CASSQSGLAGVSEQYF.